The T cell receptor beta chain under discussion was sequenced for a study of T cell repertoires in cytomegalovirus infection. TCRdb passed the reads through MiXCR, listing each CDR3 protein once. This table has approximately 500,000 distinct CDR3 sequences, 26% appearing once. The CDR3 runs to 15 residues. With 0 bases removed from V and 2 bases from J, the gap between germline ends came to 14 bases. CDR1 is DFQATT and CDR2 is SNEGSKA in the germline V gene (reference sequence). This TCR was sampled from a human donor in good health (CMV status not recorded). Some clones in this sample may be carry-over from other donors' samples. Sequenced material: PBMCs. The gene calls are TRBV20-1 and TRBJ2-7; weak D call: TRBD2 (6 bases). CDR3 in DNA: TGCAGTGCTAGAGATCGGGGACTGATCCCCTACGAGCAGTACTTC. Translation: CSARDRGLIPYEQYF.